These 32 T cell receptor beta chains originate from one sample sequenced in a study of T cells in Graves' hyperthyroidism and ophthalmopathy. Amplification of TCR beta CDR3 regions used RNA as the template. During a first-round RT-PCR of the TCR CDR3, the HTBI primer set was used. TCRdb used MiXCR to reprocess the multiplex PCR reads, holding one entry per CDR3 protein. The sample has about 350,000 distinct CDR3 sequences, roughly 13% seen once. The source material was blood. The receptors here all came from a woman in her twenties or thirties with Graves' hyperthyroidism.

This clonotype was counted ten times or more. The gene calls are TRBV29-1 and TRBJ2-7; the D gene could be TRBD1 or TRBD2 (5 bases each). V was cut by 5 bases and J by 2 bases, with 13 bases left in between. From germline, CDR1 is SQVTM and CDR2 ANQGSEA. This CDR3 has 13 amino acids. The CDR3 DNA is TGCAGCGTTACCCGGGACGCGACCTACGAGCAGTACTTC. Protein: CSVTRDATYEQYF.

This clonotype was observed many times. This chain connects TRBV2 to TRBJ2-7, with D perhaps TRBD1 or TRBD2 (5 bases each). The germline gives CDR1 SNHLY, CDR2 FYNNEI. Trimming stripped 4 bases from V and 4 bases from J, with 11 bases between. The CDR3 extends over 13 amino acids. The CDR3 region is CASSAGTLYEQYF. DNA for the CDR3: TGTGCCAGCAGTGCCGGGACCCTATACGAGCAGTACTTC.

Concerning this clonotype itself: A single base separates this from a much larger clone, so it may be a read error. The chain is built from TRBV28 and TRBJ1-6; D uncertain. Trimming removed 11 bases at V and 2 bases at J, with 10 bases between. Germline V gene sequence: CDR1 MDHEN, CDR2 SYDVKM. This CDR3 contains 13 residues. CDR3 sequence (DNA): TGTGCCGGCCGGCAGACCTATAATTCACCCCTCCACTTT. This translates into CAGRQTYNSPLHF.

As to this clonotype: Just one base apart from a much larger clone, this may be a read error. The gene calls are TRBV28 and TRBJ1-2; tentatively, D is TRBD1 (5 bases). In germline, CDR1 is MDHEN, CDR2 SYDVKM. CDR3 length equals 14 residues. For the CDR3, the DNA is TGTGCCAGCAGTTTACGACAGCTCACCTATGGCTACGCCTTC. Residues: CASSLRQLTYGYAF.

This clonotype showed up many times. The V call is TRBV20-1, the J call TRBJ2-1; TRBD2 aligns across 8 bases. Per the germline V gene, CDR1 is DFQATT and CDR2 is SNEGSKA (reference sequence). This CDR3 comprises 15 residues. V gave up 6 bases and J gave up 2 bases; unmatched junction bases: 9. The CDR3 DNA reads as TGCAGTGCAAGGACTAGCCTTGAGACCTACAATGAGCAGTTCTTC. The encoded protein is CSARTSLETYNEQFF.

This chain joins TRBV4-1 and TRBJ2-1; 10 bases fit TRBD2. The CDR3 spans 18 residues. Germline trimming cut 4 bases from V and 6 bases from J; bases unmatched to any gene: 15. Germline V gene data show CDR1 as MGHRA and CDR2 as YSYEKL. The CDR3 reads CASSPPLAGVINVNEQFF. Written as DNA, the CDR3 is TGCGCCAGCAGCCCCCCTCTAGCGGGAGTCATCAATGTCAATGAGCAGTTCTTC.

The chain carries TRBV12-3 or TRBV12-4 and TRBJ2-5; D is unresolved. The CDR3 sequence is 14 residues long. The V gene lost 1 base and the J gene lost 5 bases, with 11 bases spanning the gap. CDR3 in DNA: TGTGCCAGCAGTTTAGTTGGAAGTGGGGAGACCCAGTACTTC. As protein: CASSLVGSGETQYF.

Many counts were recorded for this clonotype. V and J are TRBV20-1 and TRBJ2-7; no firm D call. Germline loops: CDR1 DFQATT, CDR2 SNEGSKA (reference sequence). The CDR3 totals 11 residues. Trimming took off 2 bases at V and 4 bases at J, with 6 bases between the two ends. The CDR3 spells CSARTGYEQYF. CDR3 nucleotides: TGCAGTGCTAGAACTGGGTACGAGCAGTACTTC.

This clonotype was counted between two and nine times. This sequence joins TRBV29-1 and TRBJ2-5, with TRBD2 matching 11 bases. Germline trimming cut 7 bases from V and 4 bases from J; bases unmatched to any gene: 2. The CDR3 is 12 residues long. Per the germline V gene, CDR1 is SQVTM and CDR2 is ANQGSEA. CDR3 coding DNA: TGCAGCGGTGGACTAGCGGGAGAGACCCAGTACTTC. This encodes CSGGLAGETQYF.

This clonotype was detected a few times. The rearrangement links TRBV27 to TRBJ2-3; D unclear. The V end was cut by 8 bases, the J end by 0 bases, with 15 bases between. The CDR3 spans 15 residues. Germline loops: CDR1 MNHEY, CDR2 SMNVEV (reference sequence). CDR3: CASSWGGESTDTQYF. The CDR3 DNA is TGTGCCAGCTCCTGGGGTGGCGAGAGCACAGATACGCAGTATTTT.

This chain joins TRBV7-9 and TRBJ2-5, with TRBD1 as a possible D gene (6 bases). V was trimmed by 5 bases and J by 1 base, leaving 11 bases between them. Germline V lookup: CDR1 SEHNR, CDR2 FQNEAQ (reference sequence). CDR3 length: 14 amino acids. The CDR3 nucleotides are TGTGCCAGCAGCACCCGGGACACCCAAGAGACCCAGTACTTC. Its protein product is CASSTRDTQETQYF.

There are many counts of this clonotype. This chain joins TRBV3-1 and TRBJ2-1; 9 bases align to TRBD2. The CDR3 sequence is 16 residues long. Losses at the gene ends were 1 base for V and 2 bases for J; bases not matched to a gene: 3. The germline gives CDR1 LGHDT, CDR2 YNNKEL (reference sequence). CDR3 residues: CASSQVLAGPYNEQFF. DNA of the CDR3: TGTGCCAGCAGCCAAGTTCTAGCGGGACCCTACAATGAGCAGTTCTTC.

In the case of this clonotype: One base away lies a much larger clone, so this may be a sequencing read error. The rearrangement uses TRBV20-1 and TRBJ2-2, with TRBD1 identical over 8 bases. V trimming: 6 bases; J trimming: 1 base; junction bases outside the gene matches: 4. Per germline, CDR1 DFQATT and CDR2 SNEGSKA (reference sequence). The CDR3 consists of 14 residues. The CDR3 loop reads CSARDRRNTGELFF. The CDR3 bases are TGCAGTGCCAGGGACAGGAGGAACACCGGGGAGCTGTTTTTT.

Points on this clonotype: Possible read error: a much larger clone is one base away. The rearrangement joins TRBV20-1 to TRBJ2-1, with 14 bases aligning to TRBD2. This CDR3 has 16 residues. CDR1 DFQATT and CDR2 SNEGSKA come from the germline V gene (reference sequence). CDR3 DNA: TGCAGTGCTAGAGACGGGACTAGCGGGAGCCACAATGAGCAGCTCTTC. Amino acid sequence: CSARDGTSGSHNEQLF.

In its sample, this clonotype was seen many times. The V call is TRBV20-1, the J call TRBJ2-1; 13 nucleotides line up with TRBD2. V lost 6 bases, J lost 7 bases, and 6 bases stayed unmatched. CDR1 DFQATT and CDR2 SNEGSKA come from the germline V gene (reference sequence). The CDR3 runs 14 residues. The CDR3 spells CSATTSGRANEQFF. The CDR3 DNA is TGCAGTGCAACTACTAGCGGGAGGGCGAATGAGCAGTTCTTC.

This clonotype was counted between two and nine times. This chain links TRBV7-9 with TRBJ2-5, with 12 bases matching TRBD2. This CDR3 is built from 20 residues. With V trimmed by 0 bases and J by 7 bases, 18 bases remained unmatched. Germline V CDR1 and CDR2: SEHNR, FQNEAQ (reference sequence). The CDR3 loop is CASSLAASRGLAGSLATQYF. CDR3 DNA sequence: TGTGCCAGCAGCTTAGCTGCGTCGAGGGGACTAGCGGGTTCTTTGGCGACCCAGTACTTC.

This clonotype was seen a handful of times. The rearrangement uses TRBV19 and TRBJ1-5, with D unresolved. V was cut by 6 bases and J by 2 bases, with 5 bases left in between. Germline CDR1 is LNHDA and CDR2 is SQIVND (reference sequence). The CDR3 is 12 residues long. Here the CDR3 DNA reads TGTGCCAGTAGCTACGGCAATCAGCCCCAGCATTTT. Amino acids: CASSYGNQPQHF. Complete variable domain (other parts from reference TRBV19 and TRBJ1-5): DGGITQSPKYLFRKEGQNVTLSCEQNLNHDAMYWYRQDPGQGLRLIYYSQIVNDFQKGDIAEGYSVSREKKESFPLTVTSAQKNPTAFYLCASSYGNQPQHFGDGTRLSIL.

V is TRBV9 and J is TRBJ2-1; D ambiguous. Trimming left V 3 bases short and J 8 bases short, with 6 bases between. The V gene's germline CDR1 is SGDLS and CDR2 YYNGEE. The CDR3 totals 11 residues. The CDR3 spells CASSARDEQFF. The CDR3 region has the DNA TGTGCCAGCAGCGCTCGTGATGAGCAGTTCTTC.

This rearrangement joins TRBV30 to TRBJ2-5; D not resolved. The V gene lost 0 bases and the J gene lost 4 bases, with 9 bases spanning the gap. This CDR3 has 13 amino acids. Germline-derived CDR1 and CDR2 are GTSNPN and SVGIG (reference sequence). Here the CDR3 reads CAWSVRRTETQYF. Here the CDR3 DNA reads TGTGCCTGGAGTGTACGTCGGACAGAGACCCAGTACTTC. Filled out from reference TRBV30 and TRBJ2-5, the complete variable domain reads SQTIHQWPATLVQPVGSPLSLECTVEGTSNPNLYWYRQAAGRGLQLLFYSVGIGQISSEVPQNLSASRPQDRQFILSSKKLLLSDSGFYLCAWSVRRTETQYFGPGTRLLVL.

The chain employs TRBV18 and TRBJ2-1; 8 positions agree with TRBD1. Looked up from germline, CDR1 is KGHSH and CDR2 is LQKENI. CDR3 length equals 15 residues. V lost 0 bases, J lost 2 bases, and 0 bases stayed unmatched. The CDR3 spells CASSPPGQAYNEQFF. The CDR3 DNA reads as TGTGCCAGCTCACCACCGGGACAGGCCTACAATGAGCAGTTCTTC.

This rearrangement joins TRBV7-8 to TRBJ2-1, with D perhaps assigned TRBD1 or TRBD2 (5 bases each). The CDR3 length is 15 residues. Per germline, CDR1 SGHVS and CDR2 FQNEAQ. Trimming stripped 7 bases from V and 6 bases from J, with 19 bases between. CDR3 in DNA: TGTGCCAGCACTAACCGGGACCCCAGACCCAATGAGCAGTTCTTC. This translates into CASTNRDPRPNEQFF. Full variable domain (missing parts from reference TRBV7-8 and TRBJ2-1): GAGVSQSPRYKVAKRGQDVALRCDPISGHVSLFWYQQALGQGPEFLTYFQNEAQLDKSGLPSDRFFAERPEGSVSTLKIQRTQQEDSAVYLCASTNRDPRPNEQFFGPGTRLTVL.

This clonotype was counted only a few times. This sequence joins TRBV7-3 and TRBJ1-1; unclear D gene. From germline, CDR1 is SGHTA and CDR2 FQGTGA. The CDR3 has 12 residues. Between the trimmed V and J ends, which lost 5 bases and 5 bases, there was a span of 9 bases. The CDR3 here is CASSPHKTEAFF. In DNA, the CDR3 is TGTGCCAGCAGCCCCCACAAAACTGAAGCTTTCTTT.

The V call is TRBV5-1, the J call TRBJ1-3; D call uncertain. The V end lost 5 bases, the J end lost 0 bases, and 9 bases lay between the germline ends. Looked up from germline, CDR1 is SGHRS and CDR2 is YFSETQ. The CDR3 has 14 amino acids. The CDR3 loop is CASSSSGSGNTIYF. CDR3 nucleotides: TGCGCCAGCAGTTCGTCCGGCTCTGGAAACACCATATATTTT.

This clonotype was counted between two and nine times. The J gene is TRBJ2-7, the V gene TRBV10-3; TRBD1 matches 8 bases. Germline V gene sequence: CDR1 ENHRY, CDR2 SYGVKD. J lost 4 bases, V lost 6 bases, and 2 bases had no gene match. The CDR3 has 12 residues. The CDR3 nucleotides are TGTGCCATCAGAACAGGGGGTTACGAGCAGTACTTC. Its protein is CAIRTGGYEQYF.

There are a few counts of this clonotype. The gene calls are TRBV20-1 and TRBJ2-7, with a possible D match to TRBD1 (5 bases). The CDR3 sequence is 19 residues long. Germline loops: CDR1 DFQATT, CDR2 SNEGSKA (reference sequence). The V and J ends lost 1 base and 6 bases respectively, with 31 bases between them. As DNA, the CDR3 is TGCAGTGCTAGAGTCCCCCAGTTCGCGGAAGGGGCCGTTTTAGGCGAGCAGTACTTC. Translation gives CSARVPQFAEGAVLGEQYF.

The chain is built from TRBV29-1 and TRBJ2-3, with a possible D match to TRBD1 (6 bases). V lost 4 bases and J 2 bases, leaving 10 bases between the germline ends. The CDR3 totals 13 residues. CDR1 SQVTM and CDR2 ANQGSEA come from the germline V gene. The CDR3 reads CSVGQGLTDTQYF. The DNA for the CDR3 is TGCAGCGTTGGGCAGGGGCTCACAGATACGCAGTATTTT.

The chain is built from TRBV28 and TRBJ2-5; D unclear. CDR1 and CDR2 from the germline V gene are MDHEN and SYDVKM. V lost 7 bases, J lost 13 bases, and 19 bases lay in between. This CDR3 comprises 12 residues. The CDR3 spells CASTTVANSPYF. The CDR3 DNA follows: TGTGCCAGCACCACCGTGGCCAATTCACCGTACTTC.

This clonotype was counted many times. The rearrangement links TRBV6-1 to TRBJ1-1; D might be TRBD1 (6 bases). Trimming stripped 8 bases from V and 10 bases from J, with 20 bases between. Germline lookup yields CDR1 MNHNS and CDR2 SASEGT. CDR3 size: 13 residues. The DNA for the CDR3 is TGTGCCAGCGACCCCTGGGGGCCCCGGAGAGCTTTCTTT. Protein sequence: CASDPWGPRRAFF.

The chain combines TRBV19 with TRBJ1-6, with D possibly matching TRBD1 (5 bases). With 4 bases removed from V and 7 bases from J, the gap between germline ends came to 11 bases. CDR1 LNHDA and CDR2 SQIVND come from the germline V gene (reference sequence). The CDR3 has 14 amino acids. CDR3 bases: TGTGCCAGTAGTAGGGACGGCTGGAATTCACCCCTCCACTTT. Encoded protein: CASSRDGWNSPLHF.

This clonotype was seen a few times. The CDR3 region has the DNA TGTGCCAGCAGCCACCGCGCTAGCGGGATGACGCAGTATTTT. Its protein is CASSHRASGMTQYF. This rearrangement joins TRBV6-1 to TRBJ2-3, with TRBD2 matching over 9 bases. Germline CDR1 MNHNS, CDR2 SASEGT. Trimming removed 6 bases from V and 9 bases from J; junction bases left unmatched: 10. The CDR3 loop spans 14 amino acids.

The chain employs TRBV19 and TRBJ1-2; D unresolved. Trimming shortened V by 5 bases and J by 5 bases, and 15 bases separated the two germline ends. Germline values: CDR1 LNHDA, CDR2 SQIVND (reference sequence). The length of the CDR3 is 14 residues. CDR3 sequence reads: CASSQQSTTYGYTF. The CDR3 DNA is TGTGCCAGTAGTCAACAGTCTACCACTTATGGCTACACCTTC.

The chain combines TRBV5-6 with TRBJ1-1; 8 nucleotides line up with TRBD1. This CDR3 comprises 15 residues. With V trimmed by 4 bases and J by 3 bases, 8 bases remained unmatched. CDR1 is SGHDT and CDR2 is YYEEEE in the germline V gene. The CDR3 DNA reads TGTGCCAGCAGCCCCCCCGGACAGGGATACACTGAAGCTTTCTTT. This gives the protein CASSPPGQGYTEAFF.